The 9 T cell receptor beta chains listed next were all sequenced from one sample in a study of blood T cell repertoires in COVID-19. Produced via immunoSEQ multiplex PCR; TCRdb's table is partial and in-frame only. The table shows around 700,000 clones, with 90% occurring only once. Sequencing was carried out using peripheral blood. Receptors originate from a woman between 18 and 30 years old with acute or convalescent COVID-19.

The rearrangement uses TRBV7-2 and TRBJ1-3; 9 nucleotides line up with TRBD1. CDR3 length equals 16 residues. J lost 0 bases, V lost 8 bases, and 8 bases had no gene match. From germline, CDR1 is SGHTA and CDR2 FQGNSA. The CDR3 loop is CASGQQGAGSGNTIYF. In DNA form, the CDR3 reads TGTGCCAGCGGTCAACAGGGGGCAGGCTCTGGAAACACCATATATTTT.

This chain links TRBV19 with TRBJ1-5; D call uncertain. The germline CDR1 and CDR2 sequences are LNHDA and SQIVND (reference sequence). Trimming took off 5 bases at V and 0 bases at J, with 11 bases between the two ends. This CDR3 is 15 amino acids long. The CDR3 here is CASSPEIYSNQPQHF. The CDR3 DNA follows: TGTGCCAGTAGTCCGGAGATTTATAGCAATCAGCCCCAGCATTTT.

V is TRBV2 and J is TRBJ2-2; D is unresolved. Germline V gene sequence: CDR1 SNHLY, CDR2 FYNNEI. The germline V and J ends were trimmed by 8 bases and 3 bases, with 22 bases remaining between them. The CDR3 has 17 amino acids. CDR3 DNA sequence: TGTGCCAGCTCTTCAAATGATCTAAGTACGGACACCGGGGAGCTGTTTTTT. This codes for CASSSNDLSTDTGELFF.

In DNA, the CDR3 is TGTGCCAGCAGTCCCGGGACACCGTTTGACTATGGCTACACCTTC. This encodes CASSPGTPFDYGYTF. The chain uses TRBV6-5 and TRBJ1-2, with D possibly matching TRBD1 (6 bases). This CDR3 is 15 amino acids long. V gave up 5 bases and J gave up 3 bases, with 16 bases separating them. CDR1 and CDR2 (germline): MNHEY, SVGAGI.

V usage is TRBV18 and J usage is TRBJ2-3; TRBD2 matches at 8 bases. The CDR3 totals 16 residues. V gave up 2 bases and J gave up 2 bases; unmatched junction bases: 6. Germline assignment: CDR1 KGHSH and CDR2 LQKENI. CDR3 sequence reads: CASSPGGSGDTDTQYF. The CDR3 DNA reads as TGTGCCAGCTCACCAGGAGGTAGCGGGGACACAGATACGCAGTATTTT.

The gene calls are TRBV12-3 or TRBV12-4 and TRBJ1-2; TRBD1 is a possible D gene (5 bases). Trimming shortened V by 8 bases and J by 4 bases, and 8 bases separated the two germline ends. The CDR3 spans 11 residues. CDR3: CASGAFYGYTF. CDR3 coding DNA: TGTGCCAGCGGGGCTTTCTATGGCTACACCTTC.

The J gene is TRBJ2-5, the V gene TRBV5-8, with TRBD1 matching over 9 bases. V was pared by 4 bases and J by 2 bases, with 9 bases of the junction left unmatched. This CDR3 has 16 amino acids. The germline V gene encodes CDR1 SGHTS and CDR2 YDEGEE. CDR3 amino acids: CASSLGTGWLQETQYF. Here the CDR3 DNA reads TGTGCCAGCAGCCTAGGGACAGGGTGGTTGCAAGAGACCCAGTACTTC.

This clone appeared a single time. The chain links TRBV11-2 to TRBJ1-2; 7 positions match TRBD1. Germline loops: CDR1 SGHAT, CDR2 FQNNGV. V lost 0 bases, J lost 5 bases, and 6 bases stayed unmatched. This CDR3 is 15 amino acids long. In DNA form, the CDR3 reads TGTGCCAGCAGCTTAGATCCAGGGGGGATGTATGGCTACACCTTC. Protein product: CASSLDPGGMYGYTF.

On this clone: Other DNA sequences from this sample encode an identical CDR3 as well. This chain links TRBV6-4 with TRBJ2-3; D unclear. This CDR3 spans 13 amino acids. CDR1 is MRHNA and CDR2 is SNTAGT in the germline V gene. V gave up 2 bases and J gave up 3 bases, with 6 bases separating them. The CDR3 loop reads CASSDRVTDTQYF. CDR3 DNA sequence: TGTGCCAGCAGTGACCGAGTGACAGATACGCAGTATTTT.